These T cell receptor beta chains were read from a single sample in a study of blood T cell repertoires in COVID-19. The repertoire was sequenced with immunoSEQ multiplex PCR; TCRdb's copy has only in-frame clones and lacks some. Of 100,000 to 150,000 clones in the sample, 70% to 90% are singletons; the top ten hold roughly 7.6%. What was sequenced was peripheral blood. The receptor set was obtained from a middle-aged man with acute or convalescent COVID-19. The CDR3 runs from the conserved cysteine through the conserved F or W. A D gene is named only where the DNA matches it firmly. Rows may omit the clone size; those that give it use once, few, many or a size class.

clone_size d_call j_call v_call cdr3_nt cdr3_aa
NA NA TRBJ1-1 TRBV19 TGTGCCAGTAGTATTGGGGGGGAGAGCACTGAAGCTTTCTTT CASSIGGESTEAFF
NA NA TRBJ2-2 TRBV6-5 TGTGCCAGCAATCGACGCGAGGGAGGGGAGCTGTTTTTT CASNRREGGELFF
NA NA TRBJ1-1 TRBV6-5 TGTGCCAGCAGTACTACCTTGAACACTGAAGCTTTCTTT CASSTTLNTEAFF
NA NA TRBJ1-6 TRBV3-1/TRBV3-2 TGTGCCAGCAGCGAGGGTAGCTCCTATAATTCACCCCTCCACTTT CASSEGSSYNSPLHF
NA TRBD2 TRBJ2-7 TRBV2 TGTGCCAGCAGTGGGGGGGGTAGCTCCTACGAGCAGTACTTC CASSGGGSSYEQYF
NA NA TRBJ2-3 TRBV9 TGTGCCAGCAGCGTAGGAGGGGAGGTAGATACGCAGTATTTT CASSVGGEVDTQYF
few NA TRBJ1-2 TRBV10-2 TGCGCCAGCATGAAAGGGGGAGGGATGTACTATGGCTACACCTTC CASMKGGGMYYGYTF
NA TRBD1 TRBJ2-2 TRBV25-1 TGTGCCAGCAGTAACAGGGGGGCGAACACCGGGGAGCTGTTTTTT CASSNRGANTGELFF
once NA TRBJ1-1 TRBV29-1 TGCAGCGAGACAGTCCTGAACACTGAAGCTTTCTTT CSETVLNTEAFF
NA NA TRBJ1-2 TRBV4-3 TGCGCCAGCAGCCAAGGACCTCCAGGATCATCCTATGGCTACACCTTC CASSQGPPGSSYGYTF